This entry lists 5 T cell receptor beta chains sequenced from one sample in a study of blood T cell repertoires in COVID-19. The assay was immunoSEQ multiplex PCR, and TCRdb's table has in-frame clones only and misses some. The sample holds hundreds of thousands of clones, around 89% seen once. The sample was peripheral blood. Receptor source: a woman aged 45-65 years with active or convalescent COVID-19.

The V gene is TRBV4-3, the J gene TRBJ2-3, with TRBD2 as a possible D gene (5 bases). The CDR3 extends over 18 amino acids. V lost 2 bases and J lost 0, with 18 bases in between. CDR1 and CDR2 (germline): LGHNA, YSLEER. The CDR3 is CASSQSPLIGESTDTQYF. CDR3 nucleotide sequence: TGCGCCAGCAGCCAATCACCCCTTATTGGGGAGAGCACAGATACGCAGTATTTT.

The chain joins TRBV4-3 to TRBJ1-2, with a possible D match to TRBD1 (6 bases). Germline CDR1 and CDR2: LGHNA and YSLEER. V lost 4 bases to trimming and J lost 8 bases, with 20 bases between them. CDR3 length equals 15 residues. CDR3 DNA sequence: TGCGCCAGCAGCCCCACAGGGCAGGGAGCTAGGGGCTACACCTTC. Translation: CASSPTGQGARGYTF.

This chain links TRBV6-2 or TRBV6-3 with TRBJ1-2, with TRBD1 matching 7 bases. From germline, CDR1 is MNHEY and CDR2 SVGEGT. With V trimmed by 5 bases and J by 5 bases, 17 bases remained unmatched. The CDR3 is 17 residues long. In nucleotides, the CDR3 is TGTGCCAGCAGTGCTCCTAAATACGGGACAGCCTATTATGGCTACACCTTC. Protein sequence: CASSAPKYGTAYYGYTF.

J is TRBJ2-7 and V is TRBV27; a weak D match, TRBD2 (5 bases). Looked up from germline, CDR1 is MNHEY and CDR2 is SMNVEV (reference sequence). The CDR3 runs 15 residues. Trimming cost V 3 bases and J 0 bases, with 12 bases left between them. DNA of the CDR3: TGTGCCAGCAGTTTCTCCGGACTTAGCTCCTACGAGCAGTACTTC. Residues: CASSFSGLSSYEQYF.

In DNA, the CDR3 is TGCGCCAGCAGCGTCGGACAGGGTCGATACGAGCAGTACTTC. Translated: CASSVGQGRYEQYF. The chain combines TRBV5-1 with TRBJ2-7; 8 nucleotides match TRBD1. Trimming at V came to 4 bases and at J to 4 bases, leaving 7 bases not matched to a gene. Germline V gene lookup returns CDR1 SGHRS and CDR2 YFSETQ. The length of the CDR3 is 14 residues.